This T cell receptor (beta chain) was captured by sequencing in a study of blood T cell repertoires in COVID-19. Overall study: Acute and convalescent COVID-19 samples came from the United States, Italy and Spain. The analysed material was cDNA or gDNA that came from T cells, B-cell-depleted T cells, or PBMCs.

Per the authors' pipeline: Estimation of nucleated cell counts relied on the amplification of reference gene primers. Repertoires were generated with immunoSEQ multiplex PCR, while TCRdb's copy carries only in-frame clones and drops some. The D gene and trimming were derived from the DNA, and the V and J assignments and clone size from that table. The table has 150,000 to 200,000 clones, over 75% seen once. J was trimmed by 7 bases and V by 8 bases; bases with no gene match: 7. The germline V gene has CDR1 LNHDA and CDR2 SQIVND (reference sequence). CDR3 size: 12 residues. Cohort allocation depended upon clinical history that participants reported.

The sequenced sample consisted of PBMCs or T cells enriched from blood (not recorded which). This TCR was recovered from a man in his forties or fifties who had recovered from COVID-19. The chain recombines TRBV19 with TRBJ2-7; the match to TRBD2 covers 8 bases. DNA of the CDR3: TGTGCCAGTCGGGAGGGTTTCGGAGAGCAGTACTTC. It encodes CASREGFGEQYF.